These T cell receptor beta chains were read from a single sample in a study of CD8+ T cells in alopecia areata. Method: immunoSEQ multiplex PCR; TCRdb's copy keeps in-frame clones and lacks some. The sample holds around 270,000 clones, 58% seen once. The sequencing here drew on CD4+ T cells sorted from blood, taken at week 24, from a patient treated with tofacitinib. The source of these receptors is a human donor with alopecia areata. The CDR3 runs from the conserved cysteine through the conserved F or W. The order of the fields is CDR3 length, D gene, clone size, V gene, J gene, CDR3 protein, CDR3 DNA. A D gene is named only where the DNA matches it firmly. Not every row has a clone size; where given, it reads once, few, many or a size class.

15,.,few,TRBV4-3,TRBJ2-4,CASSQERGFQNIQYF,TGCGCCAGCAGCCAAGAGAGAGGTTTCCAAAACATTCAGTACTTC
15,.,.,TRBV4-3,TRBJ2-3,CASSHDPTSTDTQYF,TGCGCCAGCAGCCACGACCCGACTAGCACAGATACGCAGTATTTT
14,.,once,TRBV12-5,TRBJ2-1,CASAFQTDYNEQFF,TGTGCTAGTGCCTTCCAGACAGACTACAATGAGCAGTTCTTC
13,TRBD1,.,TRBV18,TRBJ1-1,CASSQQGAGEAFF,TGTGCCAGCTCACAACAGGGGGCCGGTGAAGCTTTCTTT
14,TRBD1,.,TRBV5-4,TRBJ2-5,CASSLTGVEETQYF,TGTGCCAGCAGCCTGACAGGGGTGGAAGAGACCCAGTACTTC
17,TRBD1,.,TRBV5-1,TRBJ1-4,CASSLRSGQGWGEKLFF,TGCGCCAGCAGCTTGCGCTCCGGACAGGGGTGGGGTGAAAAACTGTTTTTT
13,.,.,TRBV5-1,TRBJ2-2,CATTLGATGELFF,TGCGCCACCACGCTGGGGGCCACCGGGGAGCTGTTTTTT
15,TRBD1,few,TRBV10-3,TRBJ1-2,CAISERTGRDYGYTF,TGTGCCATCAGTGAGAGGACAGGGAGGGACTATGGCTACACCTTC
13,TRBD1,few,TRBV29-1,TRBJ1-1,CSVVRGQNTEAFF,TGCAGCGTTGTAAGGGGGCAGAACACTGAAGCTTTCTTT
13,.,few,TRBV30,TRBJ1-1,CAWSPDLNTEAFF,TGTGCCTGGAGTCCGGACCTGAACACTGAAGCTTTCTTT
14,.,.,TRBV10-3,TRBJ1-6,CAIRRDGHNSPLHF,TGTGCCATCAGGCGGGACGGCCATAATTCACCCCTCCACTTT
16,.,.,TRBV10-3,TRBJ2-1,CAIGTAPGGVYNEQFF,TGTGCCATCGGCACCGCTCCTGGGGGTGTCTACAATGAGCAGTTCTTC
15,TRBD1,few,TRBV4-2,TRBJ2-5,CASSFISTGEETQYF,TGTGCCAGCAGCTTTATCTCGACAGGGGAAGAGACCCAGTACTTC
12,.,once,TRBV18,TRBJ2-1,CASSPVDNEQFF,TGTGCCAGCTCACCAGTCGACAATGAGCAGTTCTTC
12,.,.,TRBV13,TRBJ1-3,CASSSQGNTIYF,TGTGCCAGCAGCTCCCAGGGAAACACCATATATTTT
13,.,.,TRBV29-1,TRBJ2-3,CSPTLTDTDTQYF,TGCAGCCCGACACTAACCGACACAGATACGCAGTATTTT
15,.,.,TRBV19,TRBJ1-5,CASSIKVFGNQPQHF,TGTGCCAGTAGTATCAAGGTCTTTGGGAATCAGCCCCAGCATTTT
15,TRBD2,.,TRBV18,TRBJ2-3,CASSPGLAGTDTQYF,TGTGCCAGCTCACCCGGACTAGCGGGCACAGATACGCAGTATTTT
16,.,few,TRBV11-2,TRBJ2-3,CASSSAGTSSTDTQYF,TGTGCCAGCAGCTCAGCCGGGACCTCCAGCACAGATACGCAGTATTTT
13,.,.,TRBV27,TRBJ2-5,CATQEGGRETQYF,TGTGCCACCCAAGAGGGGGGAAGAGAGACCCAGTACTTC
14,TRBD1,.,TRBV27,TRBJ1-5,CASGQANSNQPQHF,TGTGCCAGCGGACAGGCAAATAGCAATCAGCCCCAGCATTTT
11,.,.,TRBV18,TRBJ2-7,CASSPIYEQYF,TGTGCCAGCTCACCGATCTACGAGCAGTACTTC
14,.,.,TRBV9,TRBJ2-5,CASSARTKAETQYF,TGTGCCAGCAGCGCGCGGACTAAGGCGGAGACCCAGTACTTC
15,.,.,TRBV7-2,TRBJ2-2,CASSLGNRVTGELFF,TGTGCCAGCAGCTTAGGAAACAGGGTCACCGGGGAGCTGTTTTTT
15,TRBD1,.,TRBV7-2,TRBJ1-2,CASSLAPGQGDGYTF,TGTGCCAGCAGCTTAGCGCCGGGACAGGGTGATGGCTACACCTTC
14,.,few,TRBV10-3,TRBJ2-1,CATEPQGRGNEQFF,TGTGCCACCGAGCCCCAGGGGAGGGGAAATGAGCAGTTCTTC
15,TRBD1,few,TRBV4-2,TRBJ1-6,CASSPRTGPGAPLHF,TGTGCCAGCAGCCCAAGGACAGGGCCGGGGGCACCCCTCCACTTT
14,TRBD2,.,TRBV29-1,TRBJ2-7,CSVEATSGGDEQYF,TGCAGCGTTGAAGCAACTAGCGGAGGAGACGAGCAGTACTTC
16,.,few,TRBV5-1,TRBJ2-2,CASSYPGKGPTGELFF,TGCGCCAGCAGCTACCCTGGGAAGGGGCCGACCGGGGAGCTGTTTTTT
15,.,.,TRBV27,TRBJ1-2,CASSFLGNPNYGYTF,TGTGCCAGCAGTTTTCTAGGGAATCCAAACTATGGCTACACCTTC
11,.,few,TRBV29-1,TRBJ1-2,CSVEGVYGYTF,TGCAGCGTTGAAGGGGTCTATGGCTACACCTTC
11,.,.,TRBV29-1,TRBJ2-1,CSGDIWNEQFF,TGCAGCGGTGACATCTGGAATGAGCAGTTCTTC
13,.,.,TRBV6-5,TRBJ1-1,CASSYGGNTEAFF,TGTGCCAGCAGTTACGGAGGGAACACTGAAGCTTTCTTT
12,.,.,TRBV10-3,TRBJ2-7,CAIRRDFDEQYF,TGTGCCATCAGACGGGACTTCGACGAGCAGTACTTC
18,.,few,TRBV27,TRBJ1-3,CASSLPSSGWESGNTIYF,TGTGCCAGCAGTTTACCCTCGTCGGGGTGGGAATCTGGAAACACCATATATTTT
14,.,.,TRBV7-2,TRBJ2-5,CASSLARTEETQYF,TGTGCCAGCAGCTTAGCGAGGACAGAAGAGACCCAGTACTTC
14,.,.,TRBV25-1,TRBJ1-4,CASSPRRENEKLFF,TGTGCCAGCAGTCCCCGACGGGAGAATGAAAAACTGTTTTTT
16,.,few,TRBV5-4,TRBJ2-3,CASSLPGPQGADTQYF,TGTGCCAGCAGCTTGCCCGGGCCCCAGGGAGCAGATACGCAGTATTTT
16,.,.,TRBV19,TRBJ2-2,CASSPLVNIRTGELFF,TGTGCCAGTAGCCCTTTGGTGAATATTAGGACCGGGGAGCTGTTTTTT
13,.,few,TRBV6-5,TRBJ1-2,CASSRTPNYGYTF,TGTGCCAGCAGTAGGACCCCTAACTATGGCTACACCTTC
12,.,.,TRBV11-2,TRBJ2-7,CASSWALYEQYF,TGTGCCAGCAGCTGGGCGCTGTACGAGCAGTACTTC
17,TRBD1,few,TRBV28,TRBJ1-3,CASSPTPGQGFGNTIYF,TGTGCCAGCAGTCCGACCCCGGGACAGGGTTTTGGAAACACCATATATTTT
17,TRBD1,.,TRBV4-1,TRBJ2-7,CASSQDTVRDSSYEQYF,TGCGCCAGCAGCCAAGACACGGTTCGGGACAGTTCCTACGAGCAGTACTTC
16,.,.,TRBV5-6,TRBJ1-4,CASSQSSRGRSEKLFF,TGTGCCAGCAGCCAATCCTCCAGGGGTCGGAGTGAAAAACTGTTTTTT
16,.,.,TRBV7-8,TRBJ1-3,CASSPYRDISGNTIYF,TGTGCCAGCAGCCCCTACCGGGACATCTCTGGAAACACCATATATTTT
15,TRBD1,.,TRBV18,TRBJ2-1,CASSVRQGAYNEQFF,TGTGCCAGCTCTGTGAGACAGGGGGCGTACAATGAGCAGTTCTTC
14,.,.,TRBV10-3,TRBJ2-3,CAISDSTSTDTQYF,TGTGCCATCAGTGATAGTACTAGCACAGATACGCAGTATTTT
13,TRBD1,.,TRBV30,TRBJ2-5,CAWGTGDQETQYF,TGTGCCTGGGGGACAGGCGACCAAGAGACCCAGTACTTC
14,TRBD1,.,TRBV7-9,TRBJ1-1,CASSLGQLNTEAFF,TGTGCCAGCAGCCTGGGACAGTTGAACACTGAAGCTTTCTTT
15,.,.,TRBV6-5,TRBJ1-4,CASRPSPGGGEKLFF,TGTGCCAGCAGACCCTCCCCGGGGGGCGGAGAAAAACTGTTTTTT
13,.,.,TRBV6-1,TRBJ2-5,CASSEGYQETQYF,TGTGCCAGCAGTGAAGGATACCAAGAGACCCAGTACTTC